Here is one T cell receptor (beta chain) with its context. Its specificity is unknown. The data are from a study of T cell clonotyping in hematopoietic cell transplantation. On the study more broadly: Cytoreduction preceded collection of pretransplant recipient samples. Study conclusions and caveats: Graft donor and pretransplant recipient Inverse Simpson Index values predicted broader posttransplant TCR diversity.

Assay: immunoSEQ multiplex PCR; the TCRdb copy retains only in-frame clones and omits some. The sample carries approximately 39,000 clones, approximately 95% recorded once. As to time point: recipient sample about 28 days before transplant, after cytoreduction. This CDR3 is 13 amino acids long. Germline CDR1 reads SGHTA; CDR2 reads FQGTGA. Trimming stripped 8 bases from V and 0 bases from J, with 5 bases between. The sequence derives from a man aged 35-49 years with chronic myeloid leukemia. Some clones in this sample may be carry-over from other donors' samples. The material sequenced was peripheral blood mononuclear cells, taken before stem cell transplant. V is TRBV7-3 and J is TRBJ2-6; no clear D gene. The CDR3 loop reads CASAPSGANVLTF. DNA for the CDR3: TGTGCCAGCGCACCCTCTGGGGCCAACGTCCTGACTTTC.